A single sample gave rise to the 24 T cell receptor beta chains below, sequenced in a study of blood T cell repertoires in COVID-19 (dated by TCRdb to 2020 to 2021). The library was made by the immunoSEQ multiplex PCR assay. TCRdb mirrors the immuneACCESS table, restricted to in-frame sequences. Some clones are absent from its copies; in checked studies, under half trace to an unresolved V gene, and the reason for the others is unknown. This sample comprises around 190,000 clones, roughly 91% of them detected only once. In total, the top ten clones hold about 4.5% of the sample. Sample: peripheral blood. The receptor source for this set is a human donor in a cohort sampled during active COVID-19.

This chain links TRBV6-5 with TRBJ1-2, with D maybe TRBD1 (6 bases). The length of the CDR3 is 14 residues. Trimming left V 5 bases short and J 4 bases short, with 14 bases between. Looked up from germline, CDR1 is MNHEY and CDR2 is SVGAGI. CDR3 in DNA: TGTGCCAGCAGTCGGCAGAGGGGGGGCTATGGCTACACCTTC. Protein: CASSRQRGGYGYTF.

The gene calls are TRBV29-1 and TRBJ2-7; possibly TRBD1 for D (6 bases). Germline CDR1 reads SQVTM; CDR2 reads ANQGSEA. CDR3 length: 14 residues. With 7 bases removed from V and 0 bases from J, the gap between germline ends came to 16 bases. For the CDR3, the DNA is TGCAGCGCCAGAGGTGGGGGCAGCTCCTACGAGCAGTACTTC. Amino acids: CSARGGGSSYEQYF.

The J gene is TRBJ1-5, the V gene TRBV28, with D hard to call. Germline V gives CDR1 MDHEN, CDR2 SYDVKM. The germline V and J ends were trimmed by 10 bases and 1 base, with 14 bases remaining between them. The CDR3 is 14 amino acids. CDR3 region: CATELIESNQPQHF. The CDR3 nucleotides are TGTGCCACCGAACTAATCGAGAGCAATCAGCCCCAGCATTTT.

The chain has TRBV30 and TRBJ2-7, with 8 bases fitting TRBD1. The CDR3 sequence is 14 residues long. Germline-derived CDR1 and CDR2 are GTSNPN and SVGIG (reference sequence). Trimming removed 0 bases from V and 6 bases from J; junction bases left unmatched: 7. The CDR3 region is CAWSVRGHLGEQYF. CDR3 nucleotides: TGTGCCTGGAGTGTCAGGGGGCATCTTGGCGAGCAGTACTTC. Looking up the rest from reference TRBV30 and TRBJ2-7 gives the full variable domain: SQTIHQWPATLVQPVGSPLSLECTVEGTSNPNLYWYRQAAGRGLQLLFYSVGIGQISSEVPQNLSASRPQDRQFILSSKKLLLSDSGFYLCAWSVRGHLGEQYFGPGTRLTVT.

The chain links TRBV4-2 to TRBJ1-2, with D perhaps matching TRBD1 (5 bases). The CDR3 sequence is 14 residues long. Trimming removed 2 bases at V and 8 bases at J, with 15 bases between. Germline V CDR1 and CDR2: LGHNA, YNFKEQ. Here the CDR3 reads CASSQFTGPGGYTF. DNA for the CDR3: TGTGCCAGCAGCCAATTCACAGGCCCCGGGGGCTACACCTTC.

This chain uses TRBV4-3 with TRBJ2-7; TRBD2 aligns across 7 bases. The CDR3 length is 16 residues. Germline V gene data show CDR1 as LGHNA and CDR2 as YSLEER. V was clipped by 1 base and J by 3 bases; unmatched bases: 9. CDR3 sequence reads: CASSQGEAQRGYEQYF. In DNA form, the CDR3 reads TGCGCCAGCAGCCAAGGGGAGGCCCAGCGGGGCTACGAGCAGTACTTC.

With respect to this clone: Other nucleotide sequences in the sample specify the same CDR3. The rearrangement links TRBV27 to TRBJ1-5; D is ambiguous. This CDR3 has 16 amino acids. Trimming shortened V by 5 bases and J by 3 bases, and 17 bases separated the two germline ends. Germline loops: CDR1 MNHEY, CDR2 SMNVEV (reference sequence). The CDR3 here is CASSPYRAPNNQPQHF. The CDR3 bases are TGTGCCAGCAGTCCCTACAGAGCCCCTAACAATCAGCCCCAGCATTTT.

V gene TRBV5-1 combines with J gene TRBJ2-7; 7 bases line up with TRBD1. CDR1 and CDR2 (germline): SGHRS, YFSETQ. The CDR3 has 14 residues. The ends lost 0 bases at V and 2 bases at J; junction bases unmatched: 2. This chain's CDR3 is CASSLAGTAYEQYF. CDR3 nucleotides: TGCGCCAGCAGCTTGGCGGGGACAGCCTACGAGCAGTACTTC.

This clone was seen only once. The rearrangement joins TRBV7-2 to TRBJ1-1; D might be TRBD1 (5 bases). Per germline, CDR1 SGHTA and CDR2 FQGNSA. The V end was cut by 3 bases, the J end by 2 bases, with 10 bases between. This CDR3 has 14 amino acids. CDR3 sequence: CASSLDTDNTEAFF. The CDR3 bases are TGTGCCAGCAGCTTGGACACAGACAACACTGAAGCTTTCTTT.

The CDR3 here is CAIRASGGAGYNEQFF. The CDR3 DNA reads as TGTGCCATCAGGGCTAGCGGGGGGGCCGGATACAATGAGCAGTTCTTC. The chain links TRBV10-3 to TRBJ2-1, with 12 bases aligning to TRBD2. Germline V gene lookup returns CDR1 ENHRY and CDR2 SYGVKD. After removal of 6 bases from V and 4 bases from J, the junction contained 7 bases not matched to a gene. This CDR3 has 16 amino acids.

The chain recombines TRBV6-2 or TRBV6-3 with TRBJ1-6; no firm D call. V was shortened by 2 bases and J by 7 bases, with 6 bases between the two germline ends. Per the germline V gene, CDR1 is MNHEY and CDR2 is SVGEGT. The CDR3 length is 13 residues. In DNA, the CDR3 is TGTGCCAGCAGTTACAAGGAGAATTCACCCCTCCACTTT. Its protein is CASSYKENSPLHF.

V is TRBV5-6 and J is TRBJ2-1; 10 bases are a match to TRBD1. Germline values: CDR1 SGHDT, CDR2 YYEEEE. With 3 bases clipped from V and 6 bases from J, the junction kept 3 bases outside the gene matches. CDR3 length: 14 residues. The chain's CDR3 is CASSSGQGFNEQFF. The CDR3, as DNA: TGTGCCAGCAGCTCGGGACAGGGGTTCAATGAGCAGTTCTTC.

The V gene is TRBV30, the J gene TRBJ2-2; 11 positions agree with TRBD1. The trim removed 8 bases at V and 7 bases at J, leaving 9 bases unmatched. CDR1 GTSNPN and CDR2 SVGIG come from the germline V gene (reference sequence). There are 14 residues in the CDR3. The DNA for the CDR3 is TGTGCCAAGTGGGACAGGGGGGCAATCGGGGAGCTGTTTTTT. Amino acid sequence: CAKWDRGAIGELFF.

The J gene is TRBJ2-7, the V gene TRBV6-2 or TRBV6-3; a weak D match, TRBD1 (7 bases). Trimming removed 6 bases at V and 3 bases at J, with 18 bases between. The CDR3 is made up of 15 amino acids. Germline V lookup: CDR1 MNHEY, CDR2 SVGEGT. CDR3 sequence reads: CASSFSPRGDYEQYF. The DNA of the CDR3 is TGTGCCAGCAGCTTTAGCCCCAGGGGGGACTACGAGCAGTACTTC.

The chain links TRBV7-8 to TRBJ2-7; possible D gene TRBD1, 6 bases. Trimming shortened V by 5 bases and J by 6 bases, and 14 bases separated the two germline ends. The CDR3 totals 13 residues. Germline assignment: CDR1 SGHVS and CDR2 FQNEAQ. The chain's CDR3 is CASSHPGDIEQYF. In nucleotides, the CDR3 is TGTGCCAGCAGCCACCCAGGGGACATCGAGCAGTACTTC.

The rearrangement links TRBV19 to TRBJ2-7; 11 bases map to TRBD2. There are 15 residues in the CDR3. Germline V gene data show CDR1 as LNHDA and CDR2 as SQIVND (reference sequence). Trimming at V came to 1 base and at J to 6 bases, leaving 5 bases not matched to a gene. This chain's CDR3 is CASSIVAGGPLEQYF. The CDR3, as DNA: TGTGCCAGTAGTATAGTAGCGGGAGGGCCTCTCGAGCAGTACTTC.

The chain joins TRBV12-5 to TRBJ2-7; no definite D call. There are 13 residues in the CDR3. Germline values: CDR1 LGHNT, CDR2 FRNRAP. Trimming took 1 base from V and 8 from J, leaving 12 bases between them. CDR3 loop: CASGLGFSPKQYF. The CDR3 DNA sequence: TGTGCTAGTGGTTTGGGTTTTTCCCCTAAGCAGTACTTC. Full variable domain (outside the CDR3, taken from reference TRBV12-5 and TRBJ2-7): DARVTQTPRHKVTEMGQEVTMRCQPILGHNTVFWYRQTMMQGLELLAYFRNRAPLDDSGMPKDRFSAEMPDATLATLKIQPSEPRDSAVYFCASGLGFSPKQYFGPGTRLTVT.

This chain links TRBV5-6 with TRBJ1-2, with 8 positions matching TRBD1. The CDR3 loop spans 15 amino acids. Per the germline V gene, CDR1 is SGHDT and CDR2 is YYEEEE. The V segment lost 1 base and the J segment 2 bases; nucleotides outside the gene matches: 4. CDR3 region: CASSLWDRINYGYTF. CDR3 nucleotides: TGTGCCAGCAGCTTGTGGGACAGGATAAACTATGGCTACACCTTC.

CDR3 DNA sequence: TGTGCCAGCAGTCCCTCCTATGAGCAGTTCTTC. This gives the protein CASSPSYEQFF. The chain couples TRBV2 to TRBJ2-1, with D hard to call. The CDR3 sequence is 11 residues long. Trimming removed 5 bases at V and 8 bases at J, with 7 bases between. CDR1 SNHLY and CDR2 FYNNEI come from the germline V gene.

The chain combines TRBV5-1 with TRBJ2-3, with TRBD1 identical over 7 bases. CDR3 size: 15 residues. V lost 1 base to trimming and J lost 4 bases; unmatched junction nucleotides: 6. Germline CDR1 is SGHRS and CDR2 is YFSETQ. This CDR3 is CASSLNEGAADTQYF. CDR3 nucleotides: TGCGCCAGCAGCTTGAACGAGGGGGCGGCAGATACGCAGTATTTT.

The chain has TRBV4-2 and TRBJ2-1; D is ambiguous. This CDR3 contains 16 residues. CDR1 is LGHNA and CDR2 is YNFKEQ in the germline V gene. The V end was cut by 0 bases, the J end by 6 bases, with 15 bases between. CDR3 DNA: TGTGCCAGCAGCCAAGAGGTGACACCCGGATTCAATGAGCAGTTCTTC. Translation: CASSQEVTPGFNEQFF.

The rearrangement links TRBV10-3 to TRBJ2-7, with 8 bases aligning to TRBD1. Germline values: CDR1 ENHRY, CDR2 SYGVKD. CDR3 length equals 17 residues. With 5 bases clipped from V and 1 base from J, the junction kept 13 bases outside the gene matches. The CDR3 loop reads CAISFPGSTGGSYEQYF. CDR3 coding DNA: TGTGCCATCAGTTTCCCGGGGTCTACAGGGGGGTCCTACGAGCAGTACTTC.

The rearrangement uses TRBV19 and TRBJ2-3; 10 nucleotides agree with TRBD2. The trim removed 0 bases at V and 1 base at J, leaving 13 bases unmatched. The CDR3 covers 20 residues. Germline V gene sequence: CDR1 LNHDA, CDR2 SQIVND (reference sequence). The CDR3 reads CASSIEGSGGPDVGTDTQYF. For the CDR3, the DNA is TGTGCCAGTAGTATAGAAGGTAGCGGGGGGCCCGACGTCGGCACAGATACGCAGTATTTT.

The CDR3: CASSLGVAGELFF. In DNA form, the CDR3 reads TGTGCCAGCAGCCTCGGGGTGGCCGGGGAGCTGTTTTTT. The chain recombines TRBV9 with TRBJ2-2; D perhaps matches TRBD2 (5 bases). The V gene's germline CDR1 is SGDLS and CDR2 YYNGEE. The ends were cut back, 4 bases at V and 6 bases at J, with 10 bases in the middle. This CDR3 spans 13 amino acids.